This is a list of T cell receptor beta chains from one sample in a study of cytomegalovirus exposure and HLA in healthy donors. Generated by immunoSEQ multiplex PCR, the TCRdb table keeps only in-frame clones and is missing some. This table has some 110,000 clones, roughly 80% appearing once. The sample consisted of PBMCs. Every receptor here comes from a woman aged 40 to 50 in good health and CMV-seropositive. CDR3s leave out the opening cysteine and the closing phenylalanine or tryptophan. The size field is filled for only some rows; it gives once, few, many or a size class.

>TRBJ2-7|few|TRBV11-2
ASSSGWESYEQY
>NA|NA|TRBV6-5
ASMRQGSEQY
>TRBJ2-5|few|TRBV19
ASSIAQQETQY
>TRBJ2-7|few|TRBV7-9
ASSLGLDEQY
>TRBJ2-7|NA|TRBV11-2
ASSYAPGFSGSFYEQY
>TRBJ2-1|NA|TRBV13
ASSGSGGAYNEQF
>TRBJ2-7|few|TRBV6-6
ASKAGGYEQY
>TRBJ2-1|NA|TRBV18
ASSPPLTPGQNEQF
>TRBJ2-7|few|TRBV13
ASSLNPSGAGTHEQY
>TRBJ2-5|NA|TRBV7-9
ASSLISGLGETQY
>TRBJ2-7|NA|TRBV5-6
ASSLIPGNSYEQY
>TRBJ1-1|NA|TRBV27
ASSYGAGGMGTEAF
>TRBJ2-7|NA|TRBV18
ASSPPEAPPGVQY
>TRBJ2-1|NA|TRBV2
ASKAGGVYNEQF
>TRBJ2-2|few|TRBV11-3
ASSSGGAHWTGELF
>TRBJ1-3|NA|TRBV10-3
AILASGLRNTIY
>TRBJ1-3|few|TRBV7-9
ASSLGSRGKSGNTIY
>TRBJ2-5|NA|TRBV5-4
ASSFGGRASQETQY
>TRBJ2-2|NA|TRBV21-1
ASSKAGKRNTGELF
>TRBJ2-1|NA|TRBV18
ASSPTSGYNEQF
>TRBJ1-2|NA|TRBV7-8
ASSYRTSYGYT
>TRBJ2-2|NA|TRBV11-2
ASSLGEGDYSTGELF
>TRBJ1-1|once|TRBV7-9
ASSYQTGPKAF
>TRBJ2-7|NA|TRBV5-5
ASSSAGVPSYEQY
>TRBJ1-1|once|TRBV11-3
ASSLGGLEAF
>TRBJ1-1|NA|TRBV20-1
SVQGNVAF
>TRBJ2-1|NA|TRBV28
ASSLSIAGGSYNEQF
>TRBJ1-2|NA|TRBV25-1
ASRDSFNYGYT
>TRBJ1-2|few|TRBV6-1
ASTVNTINYGYT
>TRBJ2-7|NA|TRBV14
ASSREDSLSSSSYEQY
>TRBJ2-1|NA|TRBV29-1
SAGTSGYNEQF
>TRBJ1-2|NA|TRBV7-9
ASSLGQGIGYGYT
>TRBJ2-7|NA|TRBV18
ASSPPSSYEQY
>TRBJ2-3|once|TRBV11-2
ASSDGLAPPDTQY
>TRBJ2-1|NA|TRBV6-1
ASTPGAVAYNEQF
>TRBJ2-7|NA|TRBV7-9
ASSPLTSGTYEQY
>TRBJ2-1|NA|TRBV7-7
ASSQGLAGVDNEQF